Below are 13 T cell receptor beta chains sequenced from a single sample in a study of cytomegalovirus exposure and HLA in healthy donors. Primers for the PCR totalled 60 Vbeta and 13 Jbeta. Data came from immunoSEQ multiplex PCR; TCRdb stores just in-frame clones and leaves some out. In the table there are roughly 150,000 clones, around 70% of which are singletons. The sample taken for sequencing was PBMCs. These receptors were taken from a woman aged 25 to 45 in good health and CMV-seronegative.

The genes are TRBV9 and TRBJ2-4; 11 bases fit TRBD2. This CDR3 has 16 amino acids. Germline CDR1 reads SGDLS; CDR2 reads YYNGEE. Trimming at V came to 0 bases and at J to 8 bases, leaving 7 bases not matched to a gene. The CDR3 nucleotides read TGTGCCAGCAGCGTAGGGCGACTAGCGGGATTTGACATTCAGTACTTC. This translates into CASSVGRLAGFDIQYF.

In DNA form, the CDR3 reads TGTGCCAGCAGCTTGGACAGGGGGAACACTGAAGCTTTCTTT. Encoded protein: CASSLDRGNTEAFF. The chain carries TRBV5-4 and TRBJ1-1, with TRBD1 identical over 7 bases. The V and J ends lost 0 bases and 1 base, in that order; junction bases with no gene match: 0. The germline V gene encodes CDR1 SGHNT and CDR2 YYREEE (reference sequence). CDR3 length: 14 residues.

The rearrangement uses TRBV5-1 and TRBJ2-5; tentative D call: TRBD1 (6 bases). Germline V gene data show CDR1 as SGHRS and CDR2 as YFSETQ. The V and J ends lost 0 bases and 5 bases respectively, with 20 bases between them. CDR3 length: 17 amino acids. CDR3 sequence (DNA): TGCGCCAGCAGCTTGGTCGCTAACCAGGGGCAGGGGGAGACCCAGTACTTC. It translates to CASSLVANQGQGETQYF.

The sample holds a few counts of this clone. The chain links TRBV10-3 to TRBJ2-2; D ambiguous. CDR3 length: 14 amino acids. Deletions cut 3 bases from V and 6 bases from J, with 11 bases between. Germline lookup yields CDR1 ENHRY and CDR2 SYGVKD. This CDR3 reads CAISDSSLPGELFF. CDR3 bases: TGTGCCATCAGTGACTCGAGTCTTCCCGGGGAGCTGTTTTTT.

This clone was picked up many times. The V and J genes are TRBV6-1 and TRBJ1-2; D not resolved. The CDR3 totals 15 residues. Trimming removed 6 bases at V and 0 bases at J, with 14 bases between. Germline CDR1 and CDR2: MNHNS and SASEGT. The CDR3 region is CASRDPGGPNYGYTF. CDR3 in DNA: TGTGCCAGCAGGGACCCAGGAGGTCCTAACTATGGCTACACCTTC.

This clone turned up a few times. The CDR3 region is CASSLDRIQPQHF. In DNA form, the CDR3 reads TGTGCCAGCAGCTTGGACAGGATCCAGCCCCAGCATTTT. This chain uses TRBV7-9 with TRBJ1-5, with 7 bases lining up with TRBD1. V dropped 3 bases and J dropped 7; count of bases not matched to a gene: 3. Germline CDR1 and CDR2: SEHNR and FQNEAQ (reference sequence). This CDR3 is built from 13 residues.

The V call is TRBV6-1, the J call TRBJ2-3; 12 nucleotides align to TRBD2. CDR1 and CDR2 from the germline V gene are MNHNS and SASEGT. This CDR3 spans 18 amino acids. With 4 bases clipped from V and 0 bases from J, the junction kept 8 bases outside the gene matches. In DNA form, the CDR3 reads TGTGCCAGCAGTGCTGGGACTAGCGGGTGGATAAGCACAGATACGCAGTATTTT. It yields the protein CASSAGTSGWISTDTQYF.

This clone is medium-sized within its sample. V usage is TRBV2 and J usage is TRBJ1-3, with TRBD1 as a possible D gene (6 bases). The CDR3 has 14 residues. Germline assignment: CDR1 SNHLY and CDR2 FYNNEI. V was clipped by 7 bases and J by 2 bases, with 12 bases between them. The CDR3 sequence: CASKEQGPGNTIYF. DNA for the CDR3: TGTGCCAGCAAAGAACAGGGCCCTGGAAACACCATATATTTT.

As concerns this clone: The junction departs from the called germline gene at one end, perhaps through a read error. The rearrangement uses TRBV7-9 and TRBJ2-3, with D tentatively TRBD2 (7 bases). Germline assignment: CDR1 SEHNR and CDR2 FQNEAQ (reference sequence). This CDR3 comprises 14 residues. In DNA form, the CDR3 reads TGTTCCAGCAGTTCCGCGGGGGCCCCAGATACGCAGTATTTT. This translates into CSSSSAGAPDTQYF.

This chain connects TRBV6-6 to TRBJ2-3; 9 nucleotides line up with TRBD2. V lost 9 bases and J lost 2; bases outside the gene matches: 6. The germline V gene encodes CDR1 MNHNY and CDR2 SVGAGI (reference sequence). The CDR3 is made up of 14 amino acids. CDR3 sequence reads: CASQRLADTDTQYF. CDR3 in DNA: TGTGCCAGTCAAAGACTAGCGGACACAGATACGCAGTATTTT.

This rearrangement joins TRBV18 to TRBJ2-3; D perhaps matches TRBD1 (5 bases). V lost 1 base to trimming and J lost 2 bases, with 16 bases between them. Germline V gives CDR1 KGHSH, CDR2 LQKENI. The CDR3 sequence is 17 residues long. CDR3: CASSPRQGASNTDTQYF. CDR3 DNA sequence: TGTGCCAGCTCACCACGACAAGGGGCCTCTAACACAGATACGCAGTATTTT.

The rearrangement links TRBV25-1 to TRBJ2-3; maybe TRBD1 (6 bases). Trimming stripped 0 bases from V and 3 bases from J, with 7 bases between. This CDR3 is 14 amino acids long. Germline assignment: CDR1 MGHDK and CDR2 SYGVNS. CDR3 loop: CASSEYTGTDTQYF. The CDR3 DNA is TGTGCCAGCAGTGAATATACAGGGACAGATACGCAGTATTTT.

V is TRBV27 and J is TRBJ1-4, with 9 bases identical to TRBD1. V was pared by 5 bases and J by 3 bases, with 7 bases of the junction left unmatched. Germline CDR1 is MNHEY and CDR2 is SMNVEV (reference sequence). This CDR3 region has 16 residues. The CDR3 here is CASSRGQGAPNEKLFF. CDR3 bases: TGTGCCAGCAGTCGGGGACAGGGTGCTCCTAATGAAAAACTGTTTTTT.